A few counts support the clone carrying this T cell receptor (beta chain). This CDR3 has 17 amino acids. The germline V gene has CDR1 MNHEY and CDR2 SMNVEV (reference sequence). Trimming cost V 5 bases and J 0 bases, with 17 bases left between them. These data originate in a study of blood T cells in healthy people across ages. For the second PCR, which ran for roughly 7 to 11 cycles, a sample-barcoded 5' primer and a J-beta primer mix were used. Each CDR3 protein is one row after TCRdb ran MiXCR on the 5' RACE reads. The sample includes more than 500,000 distinct CDR3 sequences, roughly 29% seen only once; the top ten take approximately 17%.

This clonotype was obtained from a woman between 65 and 79 years old in good health. Sequencing was performed on blood. The V and J genes are TRBV27 and TRBJ1-5, with D tentatively TRBD1 (5 bases). CDR3: CASSPLGADYSNQPQHF. The CDR3, as DNA: TGTGCCAGCAGTCCCCTCGGGGCAGACTATAGCAATCAGCCCCAGCATTTT.